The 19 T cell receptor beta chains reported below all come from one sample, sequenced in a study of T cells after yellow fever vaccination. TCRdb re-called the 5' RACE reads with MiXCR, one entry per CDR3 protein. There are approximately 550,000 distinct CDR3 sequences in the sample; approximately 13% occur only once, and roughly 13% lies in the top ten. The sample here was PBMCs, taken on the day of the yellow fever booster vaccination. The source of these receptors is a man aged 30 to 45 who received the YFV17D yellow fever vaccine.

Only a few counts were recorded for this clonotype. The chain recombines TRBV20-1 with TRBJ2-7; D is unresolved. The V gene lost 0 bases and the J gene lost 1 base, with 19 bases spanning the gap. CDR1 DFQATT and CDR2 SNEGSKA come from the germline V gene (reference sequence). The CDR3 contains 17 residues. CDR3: CSARDRGQASMSYEQYF. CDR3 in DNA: TGCAGTGCTAGAGATAGAGGTCAGGCGTCGATGTCCTACGAGCAGTACTTC.

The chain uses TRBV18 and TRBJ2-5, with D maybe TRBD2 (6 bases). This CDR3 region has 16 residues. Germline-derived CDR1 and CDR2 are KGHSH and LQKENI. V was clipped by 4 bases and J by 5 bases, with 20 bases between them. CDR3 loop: CASSRPLARGVETQYF. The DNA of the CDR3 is TGTGCCAGCTCACGCCCACTAGCCAGAGGCGTGGAGACCCAGTACTTC.

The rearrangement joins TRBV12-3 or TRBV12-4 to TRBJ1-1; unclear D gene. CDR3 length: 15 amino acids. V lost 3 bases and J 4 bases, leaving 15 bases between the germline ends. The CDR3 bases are TGTGCCAGCAGTTTTATGGAGGCGGTCCCCACTGAAGCTTTCTTT. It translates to CASSFMEAVPTEAFF.

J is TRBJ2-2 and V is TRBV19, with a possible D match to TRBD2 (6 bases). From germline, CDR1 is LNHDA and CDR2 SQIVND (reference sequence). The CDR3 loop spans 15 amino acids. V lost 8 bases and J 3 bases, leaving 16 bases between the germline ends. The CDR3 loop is CASRIPGVDTGELFF. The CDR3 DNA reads TGTGCCAGTCGAATTCCGGGGGTTGACACCGGGGAGCTGTTTTTT.

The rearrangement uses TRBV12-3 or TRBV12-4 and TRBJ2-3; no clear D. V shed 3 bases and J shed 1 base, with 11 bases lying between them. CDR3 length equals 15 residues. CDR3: CASSFGGGRTDTQYF. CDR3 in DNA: TGTGCCAGCAGTTTTGGCGGTGGACGCACAGATACGCAGTATTTT.

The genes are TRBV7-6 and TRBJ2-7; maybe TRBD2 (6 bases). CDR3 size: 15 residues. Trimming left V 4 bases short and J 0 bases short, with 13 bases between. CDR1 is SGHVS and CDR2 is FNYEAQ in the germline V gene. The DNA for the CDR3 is TGTGCCAGCAGCTCCGCTAGCGATAGCTCCTACGAGCAGTACTTC. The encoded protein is CASSSASDSSYEQYF.

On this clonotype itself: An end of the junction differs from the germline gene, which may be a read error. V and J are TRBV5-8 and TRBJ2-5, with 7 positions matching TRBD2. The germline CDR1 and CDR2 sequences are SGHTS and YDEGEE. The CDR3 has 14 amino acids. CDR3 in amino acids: CAISYGRGQETQYF. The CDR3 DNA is TGTGCCATCAGCTATGGGCGGGGGCAAGAGACCCAGTACTTC. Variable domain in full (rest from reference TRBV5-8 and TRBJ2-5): EAGVTQSPTHLIKTRGQQATLRCSPISGHTSVYWYQQALGLGLQFLLWYDEGEERNRGNFPPRFSGRQFPNYSSELNVNALELEDSALYLCAISYGRGQETQYFGPGTRLLVL.

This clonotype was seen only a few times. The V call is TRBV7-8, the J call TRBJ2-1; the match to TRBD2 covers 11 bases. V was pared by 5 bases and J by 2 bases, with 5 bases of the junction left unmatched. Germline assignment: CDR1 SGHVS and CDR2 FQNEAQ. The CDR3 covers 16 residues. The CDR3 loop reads CASSASGLAAYNEQFF. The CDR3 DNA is TGTGCCAGCAGCGCGTCGGGACTAGCGGCCTACAATGAGCAGTTCTTC.

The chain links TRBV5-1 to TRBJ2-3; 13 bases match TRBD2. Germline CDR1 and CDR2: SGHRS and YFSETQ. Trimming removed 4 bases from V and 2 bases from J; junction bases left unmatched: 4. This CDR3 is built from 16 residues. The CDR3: CASSVLAGGPTDTQYF. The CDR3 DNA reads TGCGCCAGCAGCGTACTAGCGGGAGGGCCCACAGATACGCAGTATTTT.

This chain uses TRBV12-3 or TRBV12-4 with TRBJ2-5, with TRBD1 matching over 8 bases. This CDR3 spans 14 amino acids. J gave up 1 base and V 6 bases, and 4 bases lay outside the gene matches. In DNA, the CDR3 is TGTGCCAGCAGAGGGACAGGCAGCCAAGAGACCCAGTACTTC. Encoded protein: CASRGTGSQETQYF.

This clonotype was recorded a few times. The chain's CDR3 is CASPGRGKDTEAFF. CDR3 DNA: TGTGCCAGTCCAGGCAGGGGCAAGGACACTGAAGCTTTCTTT. The chain employs TRBV7-9 and TRBJ1-1, with D perhaps TRBD1 (6 bases). Trimming took 9 bases from V and 3 from J, leaving 17 bases between them. This CDR3 has 14 residues. Germline-derived CDR1 and CDR2 are SEHNR and FQNEAQ (reference sequence).

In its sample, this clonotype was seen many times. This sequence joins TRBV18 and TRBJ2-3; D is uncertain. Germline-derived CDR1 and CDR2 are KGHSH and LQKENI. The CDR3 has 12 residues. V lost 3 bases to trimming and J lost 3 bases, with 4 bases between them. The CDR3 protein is CASSPVTDTQYF. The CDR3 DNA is TGTGCCAGCTCACCGGTGACAGATACGCAGTATTTT.

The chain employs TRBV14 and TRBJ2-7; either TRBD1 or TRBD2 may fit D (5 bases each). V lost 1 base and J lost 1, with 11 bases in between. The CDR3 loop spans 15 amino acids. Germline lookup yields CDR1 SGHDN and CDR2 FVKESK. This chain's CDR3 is CASSQAGGNSYEQYF. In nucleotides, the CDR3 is TGTGCCAGCAGCCAAGCTGGGGGTAATTCCTACGAGCAGTACTTC.

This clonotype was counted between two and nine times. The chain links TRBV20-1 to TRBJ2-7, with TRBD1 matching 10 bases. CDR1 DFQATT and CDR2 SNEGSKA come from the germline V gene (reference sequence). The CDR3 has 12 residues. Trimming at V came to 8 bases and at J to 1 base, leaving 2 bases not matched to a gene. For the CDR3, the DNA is TGCAGTCCGGGACAGGGGTCCTACGAGCAGTACTTC. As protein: CSPGQGSYEQYF.

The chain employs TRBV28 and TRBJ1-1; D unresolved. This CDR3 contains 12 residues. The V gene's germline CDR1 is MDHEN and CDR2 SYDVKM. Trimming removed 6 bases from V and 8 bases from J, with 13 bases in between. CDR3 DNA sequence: TGTGCCAGCAGCCTAGGCGCACCCGAAGCTTTCTTT. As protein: CASSLGAPEAFF.

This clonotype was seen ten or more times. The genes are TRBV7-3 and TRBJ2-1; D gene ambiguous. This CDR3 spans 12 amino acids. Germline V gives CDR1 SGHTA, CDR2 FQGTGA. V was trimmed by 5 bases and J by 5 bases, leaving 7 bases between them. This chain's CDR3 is CASSTANNEQFF. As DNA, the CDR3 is TGTGCCAGCAGCACGGCTAACAATGAGCAGTTCTTC.

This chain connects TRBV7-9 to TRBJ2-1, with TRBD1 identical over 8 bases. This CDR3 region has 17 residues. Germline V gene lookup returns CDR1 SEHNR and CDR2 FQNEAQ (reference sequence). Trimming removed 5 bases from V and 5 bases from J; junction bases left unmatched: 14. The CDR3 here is CASSDRRGQGVDNEQFF. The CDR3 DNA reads TGTGCCAGCAGCGACCGGAGAGGACAGGGTGTGGACAATGAGCAGTTCTTC.

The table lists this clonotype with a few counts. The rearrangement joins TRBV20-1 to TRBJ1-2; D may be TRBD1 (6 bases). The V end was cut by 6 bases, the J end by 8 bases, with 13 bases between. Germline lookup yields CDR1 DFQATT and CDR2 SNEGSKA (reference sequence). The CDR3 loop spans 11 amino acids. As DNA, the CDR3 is TGCAGTGCGACGTCTACAGGGGGCTACACCTTC. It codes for CSATSTGGYTF.

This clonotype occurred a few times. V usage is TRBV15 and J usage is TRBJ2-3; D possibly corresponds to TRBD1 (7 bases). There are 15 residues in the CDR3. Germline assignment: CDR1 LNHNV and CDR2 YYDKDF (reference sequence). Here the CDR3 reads CARSSAGGTTDTQYF. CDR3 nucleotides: TGTGCTCGAAGTTCGGCAGGGGGGACCACAGATACGCAGTATTTT.